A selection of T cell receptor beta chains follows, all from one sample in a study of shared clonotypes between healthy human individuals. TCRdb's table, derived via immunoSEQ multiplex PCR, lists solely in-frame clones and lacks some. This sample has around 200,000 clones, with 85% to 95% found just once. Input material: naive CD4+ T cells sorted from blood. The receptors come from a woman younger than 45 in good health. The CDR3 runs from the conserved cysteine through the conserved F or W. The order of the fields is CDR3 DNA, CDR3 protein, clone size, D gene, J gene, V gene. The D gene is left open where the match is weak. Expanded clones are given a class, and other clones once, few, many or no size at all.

DNA: TGTGCCAGTAGTATATCCAGGGGATCCCGGGAGCTGTTTTTT; CDR3: CASSISRGSRELFF; size: .; D: .; J: TRBJ2-2; V: TRBV19
DNA: TGTGCCAGCAGTGGATGGGGCCTATACACCGGGGAGCTGTTTTTT; CDR3: CASSGWGLYTGELFF; size: .; D: .; J: TRBJ2-2; V: TRBV28
DNA: TGCGCCAGCAGTCAATGGACGAGGCATGAGCAGTTCTTC; CDR3: CASSQWTRHEQFF; size: .; D: .; J: TRBJ2-1; V: TRBV23-1
DNA: TGTGCCAGCAGCCCGACAGGGGGCTCCTACGAGCAGTACTTC; CDR3: CASSPTGGSYEQYF; size: .; D: TRBD1; J: TRBJ2-7; V: TRBV7-2
DNA: TGTGCCAGCAGCGCGGCGGCGGTCAGGACAGATACGCAGTATTTT; CDR3: CASSAAAVRTDTQYF; size: .; D: .; J: TRBJ2-3; V: TRBV11-2
DNA: TGTGCCAGTAGATTCCGGCAGGGGATAAACACGAACACTGAAGCTTTCTTT; CDR3: CASRFRQGINTNTEAFF; size: .; D: .; J: TRBJ1-1; V: TRBV19
DNA: TGTGCCAGCAGCCCAATAGCGGGAGGGCCGGTCGAGCAGTACTTC; CDR3: CASSPIAGGPVEQYF; size: .; D: TRBD2; J: TRBJ2-7; V: TRBV5-5
DNA: .; CDR3: CASSEGGRGRRAGELFF; size: .; D: .; J: TRBJ2-2; V: TRBV6-4
DNA: TGTGCCAGCGGAGGACTAGCGGCAACCTACGAGCAGTACTTC; CDR3: CASGGLAATYEQYF; size: .; D: TRBD2; J: TRBJ2-7; V: TRBV6-1
DNA: TGTGCCAGCAAAGGACACGACACCGGGGAGCTGTTTTTT; CDR3: CASKGHDTGELFF; size: .; D: .; J: TRBJ2-2; V: TRBV25-1
DNA: TGTGCCAGTAGTAAAACACGGGACCCATACAATGAGCAGTTCTTC; CDR3: CASSKTRDPYNEQFF; size: .; D: .; J: TRBJ2-1; V: TRBV19
DNA: TGTGCCAGCAGCTCCGATGGGTGGTACACTGAAGCTTTCTTT; CDR3: CASSSDGWYTEAFF; size: .; D: .; J: TRBJ1-1; V: TRBV7-9
DNA: TGTGCCAGCAGCCGTGGACTCATTGGCGAGCAGTACTTC; CDR3: CASSRGLIGEQYF; size: .; D: .; J: TRBJ2-7; V: TRBV5-4
DNA: TGTGCCAGTAGCGGACCTGGAAACACCATATATTTT; CDR3: CASSGPGNTIYF; size: .; D: .; J: TRBJ1-3; V: TRBV19
DNA: TGTGCCAGCAGTCGACAGAGTCCGGGCCAAGGACAGCCCCAGCATTTT; CDR3: CASSRQSPGQGQPQHF; size: once; D: .; J: TRBJ1-5; V: TRBV7-2
DNA: TGTGCCAGCAGTCGGCAGCACAACACTGAAGCTTTCTTT; CDR3: CASSRQHNTEAFF; size: .; D: .; J: TRBJ1-1; V: TRBV5-8
DNA: TGTGCCAGCTCCTCACTCGGGGACACGTCCCATGAAAAACTGTTTTTT; CDR3: CASSSLGDTSHEKLFF; size: .; D: .; J: TRBJ1-4; V: TRBV18
DNA: TGTGCCAGCAGCCCACGGGGGGGTGGGAACACTGAAGCTTTCTTT; CDR3: CASSPRGGGNTEAFF; size: .; D: .; J: TRBJ1-1; V: TRBV11-2
DNA: TGTGCCAGCACCCAAGGGTACGAGCAGTACTTC; CDR3: CASTQGYEQYF; size: .; D: .; J: TRBJ2-7; V: TRBV6-1
DNA: TGTGCCTGGAGCCCGTCCGGATACTTTTATGGCTACACCTTC; CDR3: CAWSPSGYFYGYTF; size: .; D: .; J: TRBJ1-2; V: TRBV30
DNA: TGCAGCGGAGGCACAGGGGACTATGGCTACACCTTC; CDR3: CSGGTGDYGYTF; size: .; D: TRBD1; J: TRBJ1-2; V: TRBV29-1
DNA: TGTGCCAGTAGTATTAATACCGGCTACACCTTC; CDR3: CASSINTGYTF; size: .; D: .; J: TRBJ1-2; V: TRBV19
DNA: TGTGCCAGCAGTACTACAGGGGCTATGAACACTGAAGCTTTCTTT; CDR3: CASSTTGAMNTEAFF; size: .; D: TRBD1; J: TRBJ1-1; V: TRBV28
DNA: TGTGCCAGCAGTGATGCCGGACTAGCGGATTACGAGCAGTACTTC; CDR3: CASSDAGLADYEQYF; size: .; D: TRBD2; J: TRBJ2-7; V: TRBV2
DNA: TGTGCCAGCAATACCTACGGGTCACCCCTCCACTTT; CDR3: CASNTYGSPLHF; size: .; D: .; J: TRBJ1-6; V: TRBV27
DNA: TGTGCCAGCAGTCCCGGGCCGGACTCTGGAAACACCATATATTTT; CDR3: CASSPGPDSGNTIYF; size: .; D: .; J: TRBJ1-3; V: TRBV7-3
DNA: TGTGCCAGCTCACCACTTCCAGGGACATCCTACAATGAGCAGTTCTTC; CDR3: CASSPLPGTSYNEQFF; size: once; D: .; J: TRBJ2-1; V: TRBV18
DNA: TGTGCCAGCAGTTACGCGAGTACTAGCGGAAGCTACGAGCAGTACTTC; CDR3: CASSYASTSGSYEQYF; size: .; D: TRBD2; J: TRBJ2-7; V: TRBV6-5
DNA: TGTGCCACCAGGGCACGGGGTGGGTCGCCCCTCCACTTT; CDR3: CATRARGGSPLHF; size: .; D: .; J: TRBJ1-6; V: TRBV28
DNA: TGTGCCAGCAGCTTACAGGGGAAGGGAGAGCAGTACTTC; CDR3: CASSLQGKGEQYF; size: .; D: TRBD1; J: TRBJ2-7; V: TRBV2
DNA: TGTGCCAGCAGCCCGGGACTAGCTGACACAGATACGCAGTATTTT; CDR3: CASSPGLADTDTQYF; size: .; D: TRBD2; J: TRBJ2-3; V: TRBV7-9
DNA: TGTGCCAGCAGGGGACCCGGGACAGGGAAATACGAGCAGTACTTC; CDR3: CASRGPGTGKYEQYF; size: .; D: TRBD1; J: TRBJ2-7; V: TRBV28
DNA: TGCGCCAGCAGCAATACCGCAGGGTATGGCTACAATGAGCAGTTCTTC; CDR3: CASSNTAGYGYNEQFF; size: .; D: .; J: TRBJ2-1; V: TRBV5-1
DNA: TGTGCCAGCAGTTACTCGGCTAGCGGGGGAACCTACGAGCAGTACTTC; CDR3: CASSYSASGGTYEQYF; size: .; D: TRBD2; J: TRBJ2-7; V: TRBV6-5
DNA: TGCGCCAGCAGCTTGGCAATCGTTGAGGGCACTGAAGCTTTCTTT; CDR3: CASSLAIVEGTEAFF; size: .; D: .; J: TRBJ1-1; V: TRBV5-1
DNA: TGTGCCAGCAGTTTAAGCGGACAGCCCCGATCCTACGAGCAGTACTTC; CDR3: CASSLSGQPRSYEQYF; size: .; D: .; J: TRBJ2-7; V: TRBV28
DNA: TGTGCCAGCAGCTCCTCAGGGTCCAATCAGCCCCAGCATTTT; CDR3: CASSSSGSNQPQHF; size: .; D: .; J: TRBJ1-5; V: TRBV7-9
DNA: TGTGCCAGCAGTGAAGGGTATCCTAATGAAAAACTGTTTTTT; CDR3: CASSEGYPNEKLFF; size: .; D: .; J: TRBJ1-4; V: TRBV6-1
DNA: TGTGCCAGCAGTAAGACAGGGCGCAATCAGCCCCAGCATTTT; CDR3: CASSKTGRNQPQHF; size: .; D: TRBD1; J: TRBJ1-5; V: TRBV6-5
DNA: TGTGCCAGCAGCCCTCAGGGGTCGACTGAAGCTTTCTTT; CDR3: CASSPQGSTEAFF; size: .; D: .; J: TRBJ1-1; V: TRBV7-9
DNA: TGTGCCAGCTCGCCGACTAGCGGGAGTGGGAATGAGCAGTTCTTC; CDR3: CASSPTSGSGNEQFF; size: .; D: TRBD2; J: TRBJ2-1; V: TRBV18
DNA: TGCGCCAGCAGCTCTGGCCGGGACAGGGTGGGCTACGAGCAGTACTTC; CDR3: CASSSGRDRVGYEQYF; size: .; D: TRBD1; J: TRBJ2-7; V: TRBV5-1
DNA: TGTGCCAGTAGCGGGGAGACCCAGTACTTC; CDR3: CASSGETQYF; size: .; D: .; J: TRBJ2-5; V: TRBV19
DNA: TGTGCCAGCAGTTCCTCAATAAGCGGGAACGGCGAGCAGTACTTC; CDR3: CASSSSISGNGEQYF; size: .; D: TRBD2; J: TRBJ2-7; V: TRBV27
DNA: TGTGCCAGCAGTGAGGCGTCTAGCGGGAGTCGGGAGCAGTACTTC; CDR3: CASSEASSGSREQYF; size: .; D: TRBD2; J: TRBJ2-7; V: TRBV6-1
DNA: TGCGCCAGCACTCTACGGGACAGCGGAGTTAGCAATCAGCCCCAGCATTTT; CDR3: CASTLRDSGVSNQPQHF; size: .; D: TRBD1; J: TRBJ1-5; V: TRBV10-1